The 22 T cell receptor beta chains presented below share a single source sample, sequenced in a study of beta chain features in type 1 diabetes. Sequencing targeted expressed TCRB transcripts, as all isolated RNA had been reverse transcribed. Method: immunoSEQ multiplex PCR; TCRdb's copy keeps in-frame clones and lacks some. The sample carries roughly 260,000 clones, just over 20% recorded once. No antigen has been assigned to these receptors. Whole-study findings and limits: Moderately but significantly shorter TCRB CDR3s were found in Type 1 diabetes patients in all four CD4+ subsets.

Sequences were obtained from naive CD4+ T cells from blood. These receptors originate from a woman aged 40 to 49 with type 1 diabetes.

This sequence joins TRBV13 and TRBJ1-1; 7 bases map to TRBD1. Germline V gives CDR1 PRHDT, CDR2 FYEKMQ (reference sequence). After removal of 10 bases from V and 2 bases from J, the junction contained 10 bases not matched to a gene. The CDR3 is 14 amino acids. The CDR3 region is CATALQGINTEAFF. CDR3 nucleotides: TGTGCCACCGCCCTACAGGGGATAAACACTGAAGCTTTCTTT.

The chain joins TRBV14 to TRBJ2-7; 7 positions agree with TRBD2. The CDR3 is made up of 14 amino acids. Germline CDR1 and CDR2: SGHDN and FVKESK. Unmatched junction bases numbered 6, after V lost 7 bases and J lost 0 bases. The CDR3 nucleotides are TGTGCCAGCAACCCCGGGGGGAGCTCCTACGAGCAGTACTTC. This translates into CASNPGGSSYEQYF.

This clone was observed a handful of times. CDR3 amino acids: CAPGGGYTF. The CDR3 coding sequence is TGTGCCCCCGGCGGTGGCTACACCTTC. This chain connects TRBV7-2 to TRBJ1-2; no reliable D call. The germline V gene encodes CDR1 SGHTA and CDR2 FQGNSA. The CDR3 is 9 amino acids. V lost 11 bases and J lost 7, with 8 bases in between.

This clone has only a few counts. V is TRBV6-5 and J is TRBJ2-3; no definite D call. The ends were cut back, 10 bases at V and 0 bases at J, with 8 bases in the middle. The CDR3 loop spans 12 amino acids. Germline CDR1 MNHEY, CDR2 SVGAGI. The CDR3 loop reads CATETSTDTQYF. The CDR3 nucleotides are TGTGCCACCGAAACTAGCACAGATACGCAGTATTTT.

The chain joins TRBV7-2 to TRBJ2-3; 13 nucleotides agree with TRBD2. Trimming cost V 5 bases and J 5 bases; bases outside gene matches: 10. The germline V gene has CDR1 SGHTA and CDR2 FQGNSA. This CDR3 is 17 amino acids long. Here the CDR3 DNA reads TGTGCCAGCAGCAACCGACTAGCGGGGGGCCGTGGAGATACGCAGTATTTT. Residues: CASSNRLAGGRGDTQYF.

In its sample, this clone was seen a few times. This chain links TRBV5-1 with TRBJ2-2; no reliable D call. The V gene's germline CDR1 is SGHRS and CDR2 YFSETQ. The CDR3 runs to 16 residues. Trimming removed 2 bases at V and 0 bases at J, with 11 bases between. In DNA form, the CDR3 reads TGCGCCAGCAGCTTATTCCCTAATTCGAACACCGGGGAGCTGTTTTTT. This gives the protein CASSLFPNSNTGELFF.

V is TRBV19 and J is TRBJ2-1; tentatively, D is TRBD1 (6 bases). Trimming removed 3 bases from V and 1 base from J, with 13 bases in between. Per the germline V gene, CDR1 is LNHDA and CDR2 is SQIVND (reference sequence). CDR3 length equals 16 residues. CDR3 DNA sequence: TGTGCCAGTAGTATGTTAGGCAGGGGATCCTACAATGAGCAGTTCTTC. Translated: CASSMLGRGSYNEQFF.

This clone was found a few times. V gene TRBV7-2 combines with J gene TRBJ2-1, with D unresolved. The CDR3 has 15 residues. Germline V CDR1 and CDR2: SGHTA, FQGNSA. The germline V and J ends were trimmed by 3 bases and 8 bases, with 17 bases remaining between them. Written as DNA, the CDR3 is TGTGCCAGCAGCTTTCGGGTCCTCGGTTTCGATGAGCAGTTCTTC. Protein: CASSFRVLGFDEQFF. The variable domain in full, completed from reference TRBV7-2 and TRBJ2-1, reads GAGVSQSPSNKVTEKGKDVELRCDPISGHTALYWYRQSLGQGLEFLIYFQGNSAPDKSGLPSDRFSAERTGGSVSTLTIQRTQQEDSAVYLCASSFRVLGFDEQFFGPGTRLTVL.

The table lists this clone with a few counts. This chain links TRBV9 with TRBJ2-5, with TRBD2 identical over 7 bases. Germline-derived CDR1 and CDR2 are SGDLS and YYNGEE. The J segment lost 5 bases and the V segment lost 0 bases, leaving 4 bases of the junction unmatched. The CDR3 is 14 residues long. This chain's CDR3 is CASSVGGGWETQYF. In DNA form, the CDR3 reads TGTGCCAGCAGCGTAGGGGGAGGGTGGGAGACCCAGTACTTC.

This clone was counted a few times. The genes are TRBV7-2 and TRBJ2-7, with a possible D match to TRBD2 (7 bases). Germline CDR1 is SGHTA and CDR2 is FQGNSA. The V and J ends lost 10 bases and 2 bases respectively, with 18 bases between them. This CDR3 contains 14 residues. The CDR3 nucleotides are TGTGCCAACCCCCCTGGGGGGGCTCCCTACGAGCAGTACTTC. Its translation is CANPPGGAPYEQYF. Filled out from reference TRBV7-2 and TRBJ2-7, the complete variable domain reads GAGVSQSPSNKVTEKGKDVELRCDPISGHTALYWYRQSLGQGLEFLIYFQGNSAPDKSGLPSDRFSAERTGGSVSTLTIQRTQQEDSAVYLCANPPGGAPYEQYFGPGTRLTVT.

This clone was seen a handful of times. This rearrangement joins TRBV28 to TRBJ1-5, with D possibly TRBD1 on 5 matching bases. Trimming pared 7 bases from V and 7 bases from J, leaving 11 bases between. Germline V gene data show CDR1 as MDHEN and CDR2 as SYDVKM. CDR3 length: 12 residues. DNA of the CDR3: TGTGCCAGCATTCAGGGCAGGCAGCCCCAGCATTTT. Translating gives CASIQGRQPQHF.

This clone was seen more than once but under ten times. The chain has TRBV6-1 and TRBJ2-1; D is ambiguous. The CDR3 runs 12 residues. In germline, CDR1 is MNHNS, CDR2 SASEGT. V was cut by 7 bases and J by 0 bases, with 4 bases left in between. CDR3 DNA: TGTGCCAGCACGTTCTCCTACAATGAGCAGTTCTTC. It translates to CASTFSYNEQFF.

This clone turned up a few times. The genes are TRBV28 and TRBJ2-7, with D maybe TRBD2 (5 bases). Germline V CDR1 and CDR2: MDHEN, SYDVKM. V lost 6 bases and J 2 bases, leaving 14 bases between the germline ends. The CDR3 is 14 residues long. The CDR3 sequence is CASRLRRLPYEQYF. As DNA, the CDR3 is TGTGCCAGCAGGCTTCGGAGGTTACCCTACGAGCAGTACTTC.

The chain has TRBV15 and TRBJ2-1, with 7 bases matching TRBD1. The CDR3 sequence is 18 residues long. Losses at the gene ends were 4 bases for V and 4 bases for J; bases not matched to a gene: 16. CDR1 LNHNV and CDR2 YYDKDF come from the germline V gene (reference sequence). The CDR3 DNA follows: TGTGCCACCAGCAAAGCTAGATTCCGGGACAGAGCATACAATGAGCAGTTCTTC. It encodes CATSKARFRDRAYNEQFF.

A few counts support this clone. J is TRBJ1-2 and V is TRBV28; maybe TRBD1 (6 bases). The germline CDR1 and CDR2 sequences are MDHEN and SYDVKM. Trimming took off 3 bases at V and 4 bases at J, with 12 bases between the two ends. The CDR3 consists of 14 residues. The CDR3 DNA is TGTGCCAGCAGTTTCGGGGGGCTGAGCTATGGCTACACCTTC. Translating gives CASSFGGLSYGYTF.

This clone has a handful of counts. Other DNA sequences in the same sample also yield this CDR3. The chain employs TRBV5-1 and TRBJ1-1, with a possible D match to TRBD1 (6 bases). Looked up from germline, CDR1 is SGHRS and CDR2 is YFSETQ. Trimming took off 0 bases at V and 2 bases at J, with 8 bases between the two ends. CDR3 length: 14 amino acids. The CDR3 sequence is CASSLGTANTEAFF. CDR3 DNA sequence: TGCGCCAGCAGCTTGGGGACAGCTAACACTGAAGCTTTCTTT. Full variable domain (outside the CDR3, taken from reference TRBV5-1 and TRBJ1-1): KAGVTQTPRYLIKTRGQQVTLSCSPISGHRSVSWYQQTPGQGLQFLFEYFSETQRNKGNFPGRFSGRQFSNSRSEMNVSTLELGDSALYLCASSLGTANTEAFFGQGTRLTVV.

This rearrangement joins TRBV9 to TRBJ2-5; possible D gene TRBD1, 5 bases. The CDR3 covers 13 residues. V gave up 4 bases and J gave up 3 bases, with 10 bases separating them. Germline CDR1 SGDLS, CDR2 YYNGEE. The CDR3 nucleotides read TGTGCCAGCAGCCCCAAAGGGGAAGAGACCCAGTACTTC. Amino acids: CASSPKGEETQYF.

The V call is TRBV9, the J call TRBJ2-7, with 7 bases that match TRBD2. V shed 3 bases and J 1 base; nucleotides not matched to a gene: 7. In germline, CDR1 is SGDLS, CDR2 YYNGEE. The CDR3 is 15 residues long. This CDR3 is CASSAGGTESYEQYF. The CDR3 DNA reads TGTGCCAGCAGCGCCGGGGGGACGGAATCCTACGAGCAGTACTTC.

In its sample, this clone was seen a few times. V is TRBV7-9 and J is TRBJ2-3; TRBD2 agrees at 11 bases. The CDR3 has 14 residues. Germline CDR1 is SEHNR and CDR2 is FQNEAQ (reference sequence). V trimming: 5 bases; J trimming: 6 bases; junction bases outside the gene matches: 4. This CDR3 reads CASSAGLAGDTQYF. DNA for the CDR3: TGTGCCAGCAGCGCCGGACTAGCGGGTGATACGCAGTATTTT. The whole variable domain, remainder taken from reference TRBV7-9 and TRBJ2-3, is DTGVSQNPRHKITKRGQNVTFRCDPISEHNRLYWYRQTLGQGPEFLTYFQNEAQLEKSRLLSDRFSAERPKGSFSTLEIQRTEQGDSAMYLCASSAGLAGDTQYFGPGTRLTVL.

The chain joins TRBV29-1 to TRBJ2-7; D possibly corresponds to TRBD2 (7 bases). Between the trimmed V and J ends, which lost 7 bases and 5 bases, there was a span of 12 bases. The CDR3 extends over 11 amino acids. CDR1 and CDR2 from the germline V gene are SQVTM and ANQGSEA. CDR3 protein: CSARGADEQYF. CDR3 coding DNA: TGCAGCGCCCGGGGGGCGGACGAGCAGTACTTC.

This chain joins TRBV28 and TRBJ2-7; 11 positions match TRBD2. CDR1 is MDHEN and CDR2 is SYDVKM in the germline V gene. The CDR3 is made up of 15 amino acids. With 5 bases clipped from V and 4 bases from J, the junction kept 7 bases outside the gene matches. The CDR3 nucleotides read TGTGCCAGCAGTCCACTAGCGGGAGCCAGGTACGAGCAGTACTTC. Protein product: CASSPLAGARYEQYF.

This clone was counted only a few times. The chain links TRBV29-1 to TRBJ1-2, with D possibly matching TRBD1 (6 bases). The CDR3 is 14 amino acids. With 3 bases removed from V and 6 bases from J, the gap between germline ends came to 17 bases. From germline, CDR1 is SQVTM and CDR2 ANQGSEA. The CDR3 spells CSVDLEGGEHGYTF. The CDR3 region has the DNA TGCAGCGTTGACTTGGAGGGGGGGGAACATGGCTACACCTTC.